The 4 T cell receptor beta chains below were found in one sample sequenced in a study of early T cells in non-severe SARS-CoV-2 infection. In TCRdb, the 5' RACE reads were re-called with MiXCR into one record per CDR3 protein. The sample has some 45,000 distinct CDR3 sequences, roughly 4% seen once; the top ten hold about 3%. The sample consisted of whole blood. The receptor set was obtained from an adult who was a healthcare worker with PCR-confirmed SARS-CoV-2 infection or an uninfected control (not recorded which).

This clonotype was observed at least ten times. V gene TRBV21-1 combines with J gene TRBJ2-5; no DNA check was done on the table's D call, TRBD1. TRBV21-1 is recorded as a pseudogene. CDR3 length equals 17 residues. DNA for the CDR3: TGTGCCAGCAGCAAAGGTCCCGCCCCGGGGTTTAGAGAGACCCAGTACTTC. It encodes CASSKGPAPGFRETQYF.

This clonotype came up many times. V and J are TRBV7-2 and TRBJ2-5; TRBD2 aligns across 10 bases. Germline trimming cut 8 bases from V and 3 bases from J; bases unmatched to any gene: 9. CDR1 SGHTA and CDR2 FQGNSA come from the germline V gene. The CDR3 sequence is 15 residues long. Here the CDR3 reads CASGWSSGSKETQYF. The CDR3 DNA is TGTGCCAGCGGATGGTCTAGCGGGAGCAAAGAGACCCAGTACTTC.

At least ten counts were recorded for this clonotype. J is TRBJ2-5 and V is TRBV30, with TRBD1 matching 7 bases. From germline, CDR1 is GTSNPN and CDR2 SVGIG (reference sequence). The CDR3 is 15 residues long. V shed 0 bases, J shed 3 bases, and the junction held 7 bases outside the gene matches. The CDR3 DNA reads TGTGCCTGGAGTGTAATGACAGGGCGGGAAGAGACCCAGTACTTC. Translation gives CAWSVMTGREETQYF.

This clonotype was found many times. The genes are TRBV20-1 and TRBJ2-5; D tentatively reads TRBD1 or TRBD2 (5 bases each). V was clipped by 3 bases and J by 1 base, with 15 bases between them. The CDR3 contains 15 residues. Looked up from germline, CDR1 is DFQATT and CDR2 is SNEGSKA (reference sequence). CDR3 in amino acids: CSASGGKISQETQYF. CDR3 in DNA: TGCAGTGCTAGTGGGGGTAAAATCAGCCAAGAGACCCAGTACTTC.